The source of this TCR beta chain is a study of shared clonotypes between healthy human individuals (dated by TCRdb to 2020 to 2022). The study in broad terms: The cohort included a few men and a couple of women between 18 and 49 years of age. Per donor, three plates each were used for CD4 naive and CD4 memory, two for CD8 naive, and one for CD8 memory. To estimate repertoire size and how much clonotypes are shared between individuals, the study performed deep sequencing of blood TCR repertoires from 4 to 6 healthy adults. To increase sequencing depth and limit assay-specific biases, different laboratories used diverse techniques to prepare libraries and sequence TCR repertoires. Between about 0.85 and 10 billion PBMCs per donor were obtained by leukapheresis. Overall results and qualifications from the work: Only blood was sampled, and tissue TCR repertoires likely differ from those in blood. Sharing across a handful of donors was observed for around 5% of naive CD4, 3% to 4% of naive CD8, around 2.5% of memory CD4, and around 0.44% of memory CD8 clonotypes. The small number of donors limited the genetic and exposure-history diversity represented. Clonotypes shared by all four sorted-subset donors showed higher generation probabilities than non-shared clonotypes. Naive subsets generally had larger estimated clonotype richness than memory subsets did. Incomplete sequencing was indicated by rarefaction of sorted-subset datasets, despite the large sequencing depth. Pairwise subsampling indicated that sequencing depth was expected to affect the degree of clonotype sharing among donors.

The CDR3 covers 13 residues, taking in both the cysteine and the phenylalanine. Left in the record is the CDR3 DNA by itself, 39 bases read in frame from the first base. The junction shows trimming of 5 bases on V and 6 bases on J, plus 13 bases between the germline ends. CDR1 and CDR2 (SGHTA, FQGNSA) derive from the germline V gene. Healthy HIV-negative adults with no recently reported acute infections or vaccinations were included as donors. Every donor was a Caucasian adult living in Nashville, Tennessee, USA. Magnetic negative selection was used to enrich CD4+ T cells, after which naive cells were positively selected on CD45RA and the negative fraction became the memory subset. Blood was obtained by leukapheresis, after which PBMCs were separated by Ficoll-Histopaque density gradient centrifugation and cryopreserved in liquid nitrogen vapor phase. Analytical flow cytometry was used to check the purity and quantity of every magnetically sorted T cell population. Each sorted fraction had its genomic DNA isolated and then quantified by UV absorbance on a Nanodrop 2000c.

With respect to this clone: This receptor's antigen is unknown. Nothing much larger sits one base from this clone, and base qualities are not available.

TCR CDR3 regions were amplified from genomic DNA by multiplex PCR using the deep immunoSEQ assay. Genomic DNA extracted from each cell subset was distributed evenly over all wells of several immunoSEQ 96-well plates, and each plate served as one replicate. For sorted subsets, 200 to 250 ng of genomic DNA, equivalent to some 30,000 T cell genomes, went into each replicate PCR. Purified libraries were quantified with a Qubit 3.0 fluorometer, sized on a Bioanalyzer 2100, and re-quantified with the KAPA Library Quantification kit. Every immunoSEQ 96-well plate was sequenced on a separate single-read 150-cycle Illumina NextSeq 550 flow cell. The paper's data handling went like this. Because the immunoSEQ output held only junctional sequences and lacked quality scores, the filtering could not match the filtering applied to full-length reads. To assign V/J genes and CDR3, sequences were annotated using PyIR, a Python wrapper for IgBLAST v1.9, with IMGT germline references. Reads with weak V/J assignments (E-value above 1e-6), missing CDR3, stop codons, out-of-frame junctions, or ambiguous translated residues were removed. V3J clonotypes were defined by identical inferred V gene, J gene, and CDR3 amino acid sequence. Percentage overlap between repertoires was calculated by dividing the number of shared unique clonotypes by the size of the smaller repertoire. Repertoire richness was assessed with RTK rarefaction, the Chao1 estimator, and Recon v2.1 estimates of unobserved clonotypes. For all TCRbeta clonotypes obtained by the gDNA method from several donors, generation probabilities were computed with OLGA. TCRdb provides this immuneACCESS table in a form limited to in-frame rearrangements. Some clones are lacking; in checked studies, under half of them reflect an unresolved V gene, and why the rest are absent is not known. That table furnishes V, J and clone size, whereas the DNA furnished D and trimming. The sample table contains about 340,000 clones; only one count was recorded for more than 60% of them. The ten largest clones take up about 10% of the sample.

The sequence links TRBV7-2 to TRBJ1-2; the D gene is not confidently resolved. What was sequenced was memory CD4+ T cells sorted from blood. The cell subset or site label for this specimen denotes: CD45RA-negative fraction. This TCR was sampled from a man aged 25 to 40 in good health. The CDR3 reads as follows: CASSQFGFDGYTF. The base sequence is TGTGCCAGCAGCCAATTTGGTTTCGATGGCTACACCTTC. The reference TRBV7-2 and TRBJ1-2 proteins fill in what lies around the CDR3, so the full variable domain reads GAGVSQSPSNKVTEKGKDVELRCDPISGHTALYWYRQSLGQGLEFLIYFQGNSAPDKSGLPSDRFSAERTGGSVSTLTIQRTQQEDSAVYLCASSQFGFDGYTFGSGTRLTVV.